The 15 T cell receptor beta chains listed next were all sequenced from one sample in a study of regulatory T cells in long-lasting Graves disease. Building of the TCR beta libraries involved iRepertoire HTBI primers and Arm-PCR of CDR3 regions. Each CDR3 protein is one row after TCRdb ran MiXCR on the multiplex PCR reads. The repertoire has roughly 500,000 distinct CDR3 sequences, 12% of them found once; the top ten carry about 8.3%. The time point here: newly diagnosed GD, antithyroid drugs for less than 3 months. From RNA extracted from PBMCs, the TCR library was made. These data were also filed under a second study, of T cells in Graves' hyperthyroidism and ophthalmopathy.

Sequencing used peripheral blood mononuclear cells (PBMCs), obtained at new diagnosis, from a patient treated with antithyroid drugs. These TCRs come from a woman aged 25 to 39 with Graves disease.

This clonotype was detected ten times or more. The chain employs TRBV12-3 or TRBV12-4 and TRBJ2-1; 9 bases are a match to TRBD2. The CDR3 sequence is 16 residues long. V trimming: 6 bases; J trimming: 7 bases; junction bases outside the gene matches: 13. This CDR3 is CASSDIAGARWNEQFF. The DNA for the CDR3 is TGTGCCAGCAGCGATATAGCGGGGGCGAGGTGGAATGAGCAGTTCTTC.

The rearrangement uses TRBV10-3 and TRBJ2-7; 9 positions match TRBD1. V trimming: 6 bases; J trimming: 6 bases; junction bases outside the gene matches: 6. Looked up from germline, CDR1 is ENHRY and CDR2 is SYGVKD. CDR3 length equals 13 residues. This CDR3 reads CAIRRDREGEQYF. Here the CDR3 DNA reads TGTGCCATCAGGAGGGACAGGGAAGGCGAGCAGTACTTC.

The chain combines TRBV2 with TRBJ2-7; unclear D gene. The V end lost 3 bases, the J end lost 0 bases, and 9 bases lay between the germline ends. This CDR3 is 14 amino acids long. In germline, CDR1 is SNHLY, CDR2 FYNNEI. The CDR3 coding sequence is TGTGCCAGCAGTGACCCTAGGAGCTCCTACGAGCAGTACTTC. It encodes CASSDPRSSYEQYF.

This clonotype was picked up many times. V gene TRBV5-1 combines with J gene TRBJ1-1; possible D gene TRBD1, 5 bases. With 1 base removed from V and 2 bases from J, the gap between germline ends came to 15 bases. The CDR3 is 16 residues long. Germline V CDR1 and CDR2: SGHRS, YFSETQ. This chain's CDR3 is CASSLRPRDSNTEAFF. In nucleotides, the CDR3 is TGCGCCAGCAGCTTGAGACCCCGGGACTCCAACACTGAAGCTTTCTTT.

About this clonotype itself: Mismatch with germline at one junction end may stem from a read error. Here the CDR3 reads CARSSGLAVTDTQYF. In DNA, the CDR3 is TGTGCCAGGAGCTCGGGACTAGCGGTCACAGATACGCAGTATTTT. The gene calls are TRBV7-9 and TRBJ2-3; 11 bases fit TRBD2. The CDR3 is 15 amino acids. Germline CDR1 SEHNR, CDR2 FQNEAQ (reference sequence).

This clonotype was seen at least ten times. The chain joins TRBV7-9 to TRBJ2-7, with D unresolved. This CDR3 has 12 residues. The V and J ends lost 0 bases and 7 bases respectively, with 7 bases between them. Germline assignment: CDR1 SEHNR and CDR2 FQNEAQ (reference sequence). CDR3 DNA sequence: TGTGCCAGCAGCTTAGCGTCAACGGAGCAGTACTTC. It codes for CASSLASTEQYF.

This clonotype came up a few times. The chain employs TRBV4-1 and TRBJ2-7; D remains unclear. The CDR3 spans 16 residues. V lost 1 base and J 3 bases, leaving 16 bases between the germline ends. The germline V gene encodes CDR1 MGHRA and CDR2 YSYEKL. CDR3 in DNA: TGCGCCAGCAGCCAAGGACCCCTTCAGAGAGTCTACGAGCAGTACTTC. Translated, it gives CASSQGPLQRVYEQYF.

A remark on this clonotype: Possible read error: a much larger clone is one base away. The V call is TRBV2, the J call TRBJ2-7, with no clear D. Germline CDR1 is SNHLY and CDR2 is FYNNEI. Deletions cut 5 bases from V and 2 bases from J, with 7 bases between. The length of the CDR3 is 12 residues. The DNA for the CDR3 is TGTGCCAGCAGTCCTATGACCTACGAGCAGTACTTC. Translation gives CASSPMTYEQYF.

In its sample, this clonotype was seen many times. This chain joins TRBV11-2 and TRBJ2-2, with D unclear. Looked up from germline, CDR1 is SGHAT and CDR2 is FQNNGV. The V gene lost 2 bases and the J gene lost 8 bases, with 6 bases spanning the gap. CDR3 length equals 12 residues. The CDR3 region is CASSLSSGELFF. CDR3 DNA: TGTGCCAGCAGCTTAAGTTCTGGGGAGCTGTTTTTT.

A few counts support this clonotype. V is TRBV6-1 and J is TRBJ1-1; tentatively, D is TRBD1 (6 bases). The CDR3 length is 15 residues. CDR1 is MNHNS, CDR2 SASEGT, per germline. V lost 5 bases, J lost 3 bases, and 16 bases lay in between. Written as DNA, the CDR3 is TGTGCCAGCAGTAGCCCAGGGGAGTTGCACACTGAAGCTTTCTTT. This encodes CASSSPGELHTEAFF.

This clonotype was recorded at least ten times. The chain combines TRBV28 with TRBJ2-1; perhaps TRBD2 as D (5 bases). Germline V CDR1 and CDR2: MDHEN, SYDVKM. Trimming removed 8 bases from V and 0 bases from J, with 11 bases in between. The CDR3 has 14 residues. CDR3 in amino acids: CASGIGSSYNEQFF. The CDR3 DNA reads TGTGCCAGCGGAATAGGGAGCTCCTACAATGAGCAGTTCTTC. The full variable domain, rest sourced from reference TRBV28 and TRBJ2-1, is DVKVTQSSRYLVKRTGEKVFLECVQDMDHENMFWYRQDPGLGLRLIYFSYDVKMKEKGDIPEGYSVSREKKERFSLILESASTNQTSMYLCASGIGSSYNEQFFGPGTRLTVL.

This clonotype was observed a few times. The J gene is TRBJ2-7, the V gene TRBV5-1; TRBD2 might be the D (5 bases). Germline V lookup: CDR1 SGHRS, CDR2 YFSETQ. V was trimmed by 7 bases and J by 2 bases, leaving 13 bases between them. This CDR3 is 13 amino acids long. Here the CDR3 reads CASGLASPYEQYF. The CDR3 DNA sequence: TGCGCCAGCGGATTAGCGTCGCCCTACGAGCAGTACTTC.

The gene calls are TRBV20-1 and TRBJ2-3; 8 bases line up with TRBD1. Germline values: CDR1 DFQATT, CDR2 SNEGSKA (reference sequence). V lost 1 base, J lost 3 bases, and 3 bases stayed unmatched. CDR3 length equals 14 residues. The CDR3 is CSARAWTGTDTQYF. DNA for the CDR3: TGCAGTGCTAGAGCCTGGACAGGGACAGATACGCAGTATTTT.

This clonotype was counted at least ten times. CDR3 sequence (DNA): TGTGCCAGCATAGGTACCACTAACACCGGGGAGCTGTTTTTT. It translates to CASIGTTNTGELFF. The chain employs TRBV2 and TRBJ2-2; D uncertain. Trimming cost V 7 bases and J 2 bases, with 11 bases left between them. Germline loops: CDR1 SNHLY, CDR2 FYNNEI. CDR3 length: 14 amino acids.

This clonotype was counted ten times or more. This rearrangement joins TRBV12-3 or TRBV12-4 to TRBJ2-3; D may be TRBD1 or TRBD2 (5 bases each). V shed 5 bases and J shed 0 bases, with 18 bases lying between them. The CDR3 is 17 amino acids. This CDR3 is CASSPSPGLKSTDTQYF. CDR3 bases: TGTGCCAGCAGTCCCTCGCCGGGGCTAAAAAGCACAGATACGCAGTATTTT.